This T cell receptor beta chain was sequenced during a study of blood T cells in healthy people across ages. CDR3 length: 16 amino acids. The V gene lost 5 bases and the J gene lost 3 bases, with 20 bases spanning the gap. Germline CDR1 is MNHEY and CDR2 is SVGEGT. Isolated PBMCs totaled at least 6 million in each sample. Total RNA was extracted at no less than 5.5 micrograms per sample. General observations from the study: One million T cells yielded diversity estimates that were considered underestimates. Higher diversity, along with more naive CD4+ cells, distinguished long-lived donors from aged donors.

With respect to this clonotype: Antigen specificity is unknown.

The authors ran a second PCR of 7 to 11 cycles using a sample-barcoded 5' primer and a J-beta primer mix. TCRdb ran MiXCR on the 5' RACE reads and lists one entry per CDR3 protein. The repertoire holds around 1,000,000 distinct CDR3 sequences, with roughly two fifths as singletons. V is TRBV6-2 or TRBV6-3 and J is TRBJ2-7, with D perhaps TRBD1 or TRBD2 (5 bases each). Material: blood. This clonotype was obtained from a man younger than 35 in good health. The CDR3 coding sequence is TGTGCCAGCAGTCCACGGTCCGGGACGGCCTACTACGAGCAGTACTTC. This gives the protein CASSPRSGTAYYEQYF.